This TCR beta chain came from a study of Graves' ophthalmopathy and Graves' hyperthyroidism. The ends lost 5 bases at V and 4 bases at J; junction bases unmatched: 12. This CDR3 contains 17 residues. CDR1 SGHVS and CDR2 FQNEAQ come from the germline V gene. RNA served as the template for amplifying TCR beta CDR3 regions. Second-round multiplex PCR came after first-round RT-PCR with HTBI primers. TCRdb analysed the multiplex PCR reads with MiXCR anew, one entry per CDR3 protein. The data show 400,000 to 450,000 distinct CDR3 sequences, over 20% seen once. The sequence derives from a woman aged 18-29 years with stable Graves' hyperthyroidism. The material sequenced was peripheral blood. The rearrangement links TRBV7-8 to TRBJ2-5, with 11 bases aligning to TRBD2. This chain's CDR3 is CASSPLGTSGGGETQYF. The CDR3 DNA follows: TGTGCCAGCAGCCCCCTCGGGACTAGCGGAGGAGGAGAGACCCAGTACTTC.